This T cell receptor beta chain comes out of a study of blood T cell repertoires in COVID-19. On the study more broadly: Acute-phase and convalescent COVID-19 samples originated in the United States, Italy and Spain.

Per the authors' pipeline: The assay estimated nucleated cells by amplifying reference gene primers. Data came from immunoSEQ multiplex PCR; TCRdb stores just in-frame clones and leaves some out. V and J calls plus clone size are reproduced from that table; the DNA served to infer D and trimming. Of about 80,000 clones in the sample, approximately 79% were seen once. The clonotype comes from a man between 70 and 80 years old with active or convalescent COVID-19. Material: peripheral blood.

CDR3 sequence reads: CASVGQPNQPQHF. In nucleotides, the CDR3 is TGTGCCAGCGTCGGTCAACCGAATCAGCCCCAGCATTTT. J is TRBJ1-5 and V is TRBV7-2; no clear D gene. This CDR3 has 13 amino acids. Germline loops: CDR1 SGHTA, CDR2 FQGNSA. The germline V and J ends were trimmed by 8 bases and 4 bases, with 12 bases remaining between them. The full variable domain, with the rest looked up from reference TRBV7-2 and TRBJ1-5, is GAGVSQSPSNKVTEKGKDVELRCDPISGHTALYWYRQSLGQGLEFLIYFQGNSAPDKSGLPSDRFSAERTGGSVSTLTIQRTQQEDSAVYLCASVGQPNQPQHFGDGTRLSIL.